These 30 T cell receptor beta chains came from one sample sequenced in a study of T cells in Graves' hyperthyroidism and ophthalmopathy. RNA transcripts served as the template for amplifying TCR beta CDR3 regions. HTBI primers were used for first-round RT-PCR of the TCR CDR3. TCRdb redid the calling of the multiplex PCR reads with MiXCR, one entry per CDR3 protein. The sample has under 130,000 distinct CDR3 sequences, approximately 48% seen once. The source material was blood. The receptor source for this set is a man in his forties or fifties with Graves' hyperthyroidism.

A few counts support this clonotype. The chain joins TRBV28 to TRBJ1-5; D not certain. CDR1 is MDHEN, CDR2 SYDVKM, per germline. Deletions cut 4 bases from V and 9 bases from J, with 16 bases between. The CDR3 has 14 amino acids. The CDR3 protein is CASSSLDGSSPQHF. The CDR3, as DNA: TGTGCCAGCAGTTCCCTTGACGGGTCTTCGCCCCAGCATTTT.

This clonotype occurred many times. CDR3 nucleotide sequence: TGTGCCAGCAGTGAACGGGACATTACCTCCTACAATGAGCAGTTCTTC. Translation: CASSERDITSYNEQFF. The J gene is TRBJ2-1, the V gene TRBV6-5; maybe TRBD1 (6 bases). The V and J ends lost 5 bases and 0 bases respectively, with 14 bases between them. There are 16 residues in the CDR3. The germline V gene encodes CDR1 MNHEY and CDR2 SVGAGI.

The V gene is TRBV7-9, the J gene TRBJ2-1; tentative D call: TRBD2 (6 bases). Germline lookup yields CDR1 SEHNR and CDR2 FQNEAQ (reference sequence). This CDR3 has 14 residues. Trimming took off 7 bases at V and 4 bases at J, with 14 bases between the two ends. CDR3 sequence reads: CASTLEGVYNEQFF. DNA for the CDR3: TGTGCCAGCACCCTGGAGGGAGTATACAATGAGCAGTTCTTC.

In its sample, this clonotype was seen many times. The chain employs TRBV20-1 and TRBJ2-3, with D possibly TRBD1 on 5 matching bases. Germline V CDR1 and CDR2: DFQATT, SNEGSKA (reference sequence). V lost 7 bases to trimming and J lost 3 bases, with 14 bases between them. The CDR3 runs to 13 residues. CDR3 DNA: TGCAGTGTGGGAAGGGGCCCTACAGATACGCAGTATTTT. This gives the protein CSVGRGPTDTQYF.

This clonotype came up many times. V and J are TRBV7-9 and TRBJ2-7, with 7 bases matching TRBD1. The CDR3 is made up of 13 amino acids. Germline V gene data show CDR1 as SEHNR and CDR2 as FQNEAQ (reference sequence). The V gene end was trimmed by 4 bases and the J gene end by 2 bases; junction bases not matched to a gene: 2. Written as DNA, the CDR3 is TGTGCCAGCAGCTCGGGACAGCCCTACGAGCAGTACTTC. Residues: CASSSGQPYEQYF.

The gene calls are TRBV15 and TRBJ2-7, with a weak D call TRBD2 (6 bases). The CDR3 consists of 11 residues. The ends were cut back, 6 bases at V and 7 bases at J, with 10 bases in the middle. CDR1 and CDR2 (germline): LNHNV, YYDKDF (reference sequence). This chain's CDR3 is CATSLSGEQYF. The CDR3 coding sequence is TGTGCCACCAGTCTGAGCGGGGAGCAGTACTTC.

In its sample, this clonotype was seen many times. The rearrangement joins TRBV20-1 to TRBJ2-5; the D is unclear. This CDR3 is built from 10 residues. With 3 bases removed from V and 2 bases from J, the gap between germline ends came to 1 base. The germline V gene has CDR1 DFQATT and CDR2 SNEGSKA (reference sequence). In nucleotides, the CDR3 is TGCAGTGCTAGTCAAGAGACCCAGTACTTC. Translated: CSASQETQYF.

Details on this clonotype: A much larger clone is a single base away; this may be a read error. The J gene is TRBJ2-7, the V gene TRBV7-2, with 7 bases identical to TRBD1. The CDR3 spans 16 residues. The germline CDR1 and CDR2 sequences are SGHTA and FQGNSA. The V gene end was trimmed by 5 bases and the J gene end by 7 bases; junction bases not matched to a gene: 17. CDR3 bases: TGTGCCAGCAGCCCCTGGCAGGGGGAGACCTACAATGAGCAGTACTTC. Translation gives CASSPWQGETYNEQYF. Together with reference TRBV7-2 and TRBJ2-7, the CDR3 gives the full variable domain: GAGVSQSPSNKVTEKGKDVELRCDPISGHTALYWYRQSLGQGLEFLIYFQGNSAPDKSGLPSDRFSAERTGGSVSTLTIQRTQQEDSAVYLCASSPWQGETYNEQYFGPGTRLTVT.

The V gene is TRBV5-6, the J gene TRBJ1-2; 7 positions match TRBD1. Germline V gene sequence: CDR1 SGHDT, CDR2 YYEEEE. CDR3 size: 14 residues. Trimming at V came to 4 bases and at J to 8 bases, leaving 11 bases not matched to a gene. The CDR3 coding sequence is TGTGCCAGCAGCGGGCGACAGGGAAACAAGGGCTACACCTTC. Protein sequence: CASSGRQGNKGYTF. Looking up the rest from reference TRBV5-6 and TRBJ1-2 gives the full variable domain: DAGVTQSPTHLIKTRGQQVTLRCSPKSGHDTVSWYQQALGQGPQFIFQYYEEEERQRGNFPDRFSGHQFPNYSSELNVNALLLGDSALYLCASSGRQGNKGYTFGSGTRLTVV.

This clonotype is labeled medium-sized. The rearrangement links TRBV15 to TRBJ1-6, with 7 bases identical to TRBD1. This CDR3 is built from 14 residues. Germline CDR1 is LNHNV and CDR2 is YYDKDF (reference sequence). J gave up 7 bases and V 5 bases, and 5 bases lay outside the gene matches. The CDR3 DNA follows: TGTGCCACCAGCGGAACAGGGGTGAATTCACCCCTCCACTTT. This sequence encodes CATSGTGVNSPLHF. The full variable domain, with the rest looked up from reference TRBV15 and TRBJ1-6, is DAMVIQNPRYQVTQFGKPVTLSCSQTLNHNVMYWYQQKSSQAPKLLFHYYDKDFNNEADTPDNFQSRRPNTSFCFLDIRSPGLGDTAMYLCATSGTGVNSPLHFGNGTRLTVT.

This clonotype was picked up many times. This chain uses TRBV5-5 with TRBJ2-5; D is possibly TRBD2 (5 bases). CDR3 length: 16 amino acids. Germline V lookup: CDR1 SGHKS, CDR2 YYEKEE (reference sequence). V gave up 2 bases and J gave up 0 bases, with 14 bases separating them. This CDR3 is CASSFSSGAYQETQYF. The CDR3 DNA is TGTGCCAGCAGCTTTTCCAGCGGAGCGTACCAAGAGACCCAGTACTTC.

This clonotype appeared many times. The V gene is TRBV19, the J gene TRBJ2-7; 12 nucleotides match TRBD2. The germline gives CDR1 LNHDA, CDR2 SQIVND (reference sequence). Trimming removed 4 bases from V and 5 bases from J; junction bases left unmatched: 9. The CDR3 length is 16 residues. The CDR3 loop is CASSTDSSGRADEQYF. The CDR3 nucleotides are TGTGCCAGTAGTACGGATTCTAGCGGGAGGGCCGACGAGCAGTACTTC.

CDR3 in DNA: TGTGCCAGCAGTCCTCAGGGTGGTGGTGAAAAACTGTTTTTT. It is translated as CASSPQGGGEKLFF. This chain links TRBV2 with TRBJ1-4, with TRBD1 as a possible D gene (5 bases). CDR1 is SNHLY, CDR2 FYNNEI, per germline. This CDR3 is 14 amino acids long. The V end was cut by 5 bases, the J end by 7 bases, with 14 bases between.

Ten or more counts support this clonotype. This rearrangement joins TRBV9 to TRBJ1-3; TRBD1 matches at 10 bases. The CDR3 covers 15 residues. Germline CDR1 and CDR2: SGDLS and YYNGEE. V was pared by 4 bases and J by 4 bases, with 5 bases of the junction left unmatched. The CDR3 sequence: CASSLDRGPGNTIYF. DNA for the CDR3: TGTGCCAGCAGCCTCGACAGGGGGCCAGGAAACACCATATATTTT.

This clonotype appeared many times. CDR3 region: CASSKDSLYGYTF. The CDR3 DNA sequence: TGTGCCAGCAGCAAGGACAGCCTATATGGCTACACCTTC. The chain couples TRBV7-9 to TRBJ1-2; D may be TRBD1 (6 bases). CDR1 and CDR2 (germline): SEHNR, FQNEAQ (reference sequence). Trimming cost V 5 bases and J 5 bases, with 12 bases left between them. The CDR3 is 13 residues long.

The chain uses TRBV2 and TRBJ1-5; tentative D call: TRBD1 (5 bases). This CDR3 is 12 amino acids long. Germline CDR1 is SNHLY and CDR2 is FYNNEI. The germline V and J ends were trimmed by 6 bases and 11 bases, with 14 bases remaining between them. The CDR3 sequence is CASRTGQETQHF. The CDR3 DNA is TGTGCCAGCAGGACGGGGCAAGAGACCCAGCATTTT.

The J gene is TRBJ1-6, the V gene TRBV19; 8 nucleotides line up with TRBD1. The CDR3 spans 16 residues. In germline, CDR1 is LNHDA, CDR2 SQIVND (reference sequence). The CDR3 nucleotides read TGTGCTGGTAGTCGCCTCGACAGGGGAAATAATTCACCCCTCCACTTT. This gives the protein CAGSRLDRGNNSPLHF.

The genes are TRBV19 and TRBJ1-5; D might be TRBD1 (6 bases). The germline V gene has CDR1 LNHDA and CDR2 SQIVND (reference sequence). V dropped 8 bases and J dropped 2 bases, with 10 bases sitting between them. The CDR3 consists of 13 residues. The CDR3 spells CASADRRNQPQHF. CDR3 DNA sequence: TGTGCCAGTGCCGACAGGCGCAATCAGCCCCAGCATTTT. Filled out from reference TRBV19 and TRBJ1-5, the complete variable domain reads DGGITQSPKYLFRKEGQNVTLSCEQNLNHDAMYWYRQDPGQGLRLIYYSQIVNDFQKGDIAEGYSVSREKKESFPLTVTSAQKNPTAFYLCASADRRNQPQHFGDGTRLSIL.

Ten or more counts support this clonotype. CDR3 DNA: TGTGCCAGCAGTTTTCGTGTGGGCGGAGGCACAGATACGCAGTATTTT. This sequence encodes CASSFRVGGGTDTQYF. The chain employs TRBV12-3 or TRBV12-4 and TRBJ2-3; D uncertain. V lost 3 bases and J lost 1, with 14 bases in between. This CDR3 has 16 residues.

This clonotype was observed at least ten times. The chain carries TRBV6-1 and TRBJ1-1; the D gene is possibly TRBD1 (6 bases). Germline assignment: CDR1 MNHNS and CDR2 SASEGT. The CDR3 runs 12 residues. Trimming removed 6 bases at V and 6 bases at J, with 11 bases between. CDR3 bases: TGTGCCAGCAGCCTGACAGGCGCTGAAGCTTTCTTT. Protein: CASSLTGAEAFF.

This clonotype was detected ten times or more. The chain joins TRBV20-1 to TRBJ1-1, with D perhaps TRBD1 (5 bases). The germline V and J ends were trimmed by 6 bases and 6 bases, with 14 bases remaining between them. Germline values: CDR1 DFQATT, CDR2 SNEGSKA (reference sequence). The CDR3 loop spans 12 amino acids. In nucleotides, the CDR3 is TGCAGTGCCCCTACAGGCGGGTCTGAAGCTTTCTTT. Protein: CSAPTGGSEAFF.

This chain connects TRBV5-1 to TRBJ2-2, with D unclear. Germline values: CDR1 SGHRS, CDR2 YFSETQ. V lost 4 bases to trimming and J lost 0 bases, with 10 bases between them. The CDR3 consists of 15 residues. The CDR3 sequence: CASSPRVANTGELFF. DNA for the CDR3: TGCGCCAGCAGCCCTCGGGTAGCGAACACCGGGGAGCTGTTTTTT.

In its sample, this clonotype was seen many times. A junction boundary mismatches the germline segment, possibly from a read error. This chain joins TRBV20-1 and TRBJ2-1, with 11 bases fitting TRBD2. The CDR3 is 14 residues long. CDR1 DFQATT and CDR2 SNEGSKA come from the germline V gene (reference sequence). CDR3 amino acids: CSSSGGSINNEQFF. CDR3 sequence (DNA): TGCAGTTCTAGCGGGGGGTCCATTAACAATGAGCAGTTCTTC.

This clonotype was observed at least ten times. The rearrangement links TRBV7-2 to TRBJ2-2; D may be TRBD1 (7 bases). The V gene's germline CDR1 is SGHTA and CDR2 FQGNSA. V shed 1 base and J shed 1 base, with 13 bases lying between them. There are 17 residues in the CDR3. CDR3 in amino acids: CASSLGGGGENTGELFF. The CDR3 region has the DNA TGTGCCAGCAGCTTAGGAGGAGGGGGCGAGAACACCGGGGAGCTGTTTTTT.

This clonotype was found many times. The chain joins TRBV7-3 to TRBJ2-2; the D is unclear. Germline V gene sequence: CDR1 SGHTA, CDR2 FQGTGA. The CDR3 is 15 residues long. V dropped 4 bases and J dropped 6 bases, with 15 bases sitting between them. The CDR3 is CASSSDPPTSGELFF. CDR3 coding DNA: TGTGCCAGCAGCTCGGACCCCCCTACGTCCGGGGAGCTGTTTTTT.

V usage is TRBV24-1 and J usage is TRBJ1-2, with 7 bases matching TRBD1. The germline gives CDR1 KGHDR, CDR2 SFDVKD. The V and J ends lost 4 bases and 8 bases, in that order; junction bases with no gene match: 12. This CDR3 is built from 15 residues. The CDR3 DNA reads TGTGCCACCAGTGACCCGAATTGGACAGGCGGGGGCTACACCTTC. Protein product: CATSDPNWTGGGYTF.

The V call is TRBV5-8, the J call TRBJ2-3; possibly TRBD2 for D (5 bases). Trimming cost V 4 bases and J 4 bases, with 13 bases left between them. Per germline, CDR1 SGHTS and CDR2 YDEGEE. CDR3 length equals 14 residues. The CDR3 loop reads CASSLLDGPDTQYF. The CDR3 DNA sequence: TGTGCCAGCAGCCTACTAGACGGTCCAGATACGCAGTATTTT. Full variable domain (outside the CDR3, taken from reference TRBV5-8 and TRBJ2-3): EAGVTQSPTHLIKTRGQQATLRCSPISGHTSVYWYQQALGLGLQFLLWYDEGEERNRGNFPPRFSGRQFPNYSSELNVNALELEDSALYLCASSLLDGPDTQYFGPGTRLTVL.

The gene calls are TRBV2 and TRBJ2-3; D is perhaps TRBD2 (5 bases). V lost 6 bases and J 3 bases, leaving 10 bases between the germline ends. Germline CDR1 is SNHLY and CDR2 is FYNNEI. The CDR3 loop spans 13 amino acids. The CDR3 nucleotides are TGTGCCAGCAGGAGGGTCTCGACAGATACGCAGTATTTT. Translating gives CASRRVSTDTQYF.

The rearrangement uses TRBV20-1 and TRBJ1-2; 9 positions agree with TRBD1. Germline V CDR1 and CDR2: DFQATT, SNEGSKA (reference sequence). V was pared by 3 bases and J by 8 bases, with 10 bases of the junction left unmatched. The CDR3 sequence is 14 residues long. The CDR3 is CSASLGQGKEGYTF. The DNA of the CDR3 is TGCAGTGCTAGCCTCGGACAGGGGAAGGAGGGCTACACCTTC.

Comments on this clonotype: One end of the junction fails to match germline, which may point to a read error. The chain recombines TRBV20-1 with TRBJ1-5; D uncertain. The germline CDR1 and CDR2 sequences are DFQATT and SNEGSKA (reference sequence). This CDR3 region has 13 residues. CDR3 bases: TGCAGTGTTAGAGAGAGCAGCAACCAGCCCCAGCATTTT. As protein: CSVRESSNQPQHF.